The clone carrying this T cell receptor beta chain has at least ten counts. As yet, its antigen is unknown. Patients were excluded for uncontrolled infection, other autoimmune disease, pregnancy or lactation. What was amplified from RNA transcripts were TCR beta CDR3 regions. RT-PCR in the first round (using the HTBI primer set) targeted the TCR CDR3. One entry per CDR3 protein, called by TCRdb with MiXCR from the multiplex PCR reads. The table has about 52,000 distinct CDR3 sequences, approximately 48% seen once. These data come from a study of T cells in Graves' hyperthyroidism and ophthalmopathy. General study findings and limits: Through a model of 13 V-J features, ophthalmopathy was separated from stable hyperthyroidism.

The CDR3 contains 17 residues. Trimming took 4 bases from V and 3 from J; bases not matched to a gene: 12. Germline CDR1 is LNHDA and CDR2 is SQIVND (reference sequence). The material sequenced was blood. The J gene is TRBJ2-3, the V gene TRBV19; 8 bases are shared with TRBD1. This clonotype was sampled from a woman in her 50s with Graves' ophthalmopathy. The CDR3 sequence is CASSTHPGTGETDTQYF. The CDR3 DNA follows: TGTGCCAGTAGTACGCATCCCGGGACAGGAGAAACAGATACGCAGTATTTT.